These 3 T cell receptor beta chains originate from one sample sequenced in a study of technical replicates of blood from several donors. TCRdb keeps only in-frame clones here, not all; method: immunoSEQ multiplex PCR. Among some 66,000 clones, approximately 88% were seen once, and the ten largest hold 4.6%. The sample taken for sequencing was PBMCs. These receptors originate from a human donor in good health. Some clones in this sample may be carry-over from other donors' samples.

In this sample, this clone turned up once. The J gene is TRBJ1-1, the V gene TRBV4-3; no reliable D call. Germline CDR1 reads LGHNA; CDR2 reads YSLEER. This CDR3 contains 13 residues. V gave up 4 bases and J gave up 2 bases, with 8 bases separating them. The CDR3: CASSRGGNTEAFF. CDR3 nucleotide sequence: TGCGCCAGCAGCCGCGGAGGAAACACTGAAGCTTTCTTT.

This sequence joins TRBV7-2 and TRBJ2-3; TRBD2 matches 9 bases. The trim removed 4 bases at V and 3 bases at J, leaving 8 bases unmatched. The CDR3 has 16 amino acids. Looked up from germline, CDR1 is SGHTA and CDR2 is FQGNSA. The CDR3 DNA follows: TGTGCCAGCAGCTGGGTTAGCGGGGGTAGTACAGATACGCAGTATTTT. Its protein product is CASSWVSGGSTDTQYF. Together with reference TRBV7-2 and TRBJ2-3, the CDR3 gives the full variable domain: GAGVSQSPSNKVTEKGKDVELRCDPISGHTALYWYRQSLGQGLEFLIYFQGNSAPDKSGLPSDRFSAERTGGSVSTLTIQRTQQEDSAVYLCASSWVSGGSTDTQYFGPGTRLTVL.

Only one count was recorded for this clone. The rearrangement links TRBV27 to TRBJ1-5; D call uncertain. This CDR3 has 12 amino acids. Germline V gene lookup returns CDR1 MNHEY and CDR2 SMNVEV (reference sequence). Trimming stripped 4 bases from V and 9 bases from J, with 10 bases between. The CDR3 here is CASSYRSGPQHF. CDR3 in DNA: TGTGCCAGCAGTTACCGTAGCGGGCCCCAGCATTTT.